This T cell receptor beta chain is from a study of T cells in Graves' hyperthyroidism and ophthalmopathy. Study details: Staff took peripheral blood when the initial diagnosis was made, before any treatment began. Findings and caveats of the study: Blood held most thyroid clonotypes expanded above 0.001 frequency.

The germline V and J ends were trimmed by 5 bases and 7 bases, with 14 bases remaining between them. The CDR3 has 13 amino acids. CDR1 is SNHLY, CDR2 FYNNEI, per germline. Reasons for excluding patients were uncontrolled infection, other autoimmune disease, pregnancy or lactation. Clinical symptoms, serum thyroxine, TRAb, thyroid ultrasound and orbital computed tomography informed diagnoses. This clonotype was counted ten times or more. The antigen is unknown. RNA transcripts were the template for amplifying TCR beta CDR3 regions. A set of HTBI primers served as the primers for a first-round RT-PCR of the TCR CDR3. MiXCR was run by TCRdb on the multiplex PCR reads, yielding one entry per CDR3 protein. The sample includes more than 150,000 distinct CDR3 sequences, over 15% of them seen just once.

Sequenced input: blood. This receptor was obtained from a woman aged 45-65 years with Graves' hyperthyroidism. The chain has TRBV2 and TRBJ1-2; D is possibly TRBD1 (5 bases). The CDR3 region is CASSFGGVGGYTF. The CDR3, as DNA: TGTGCCAGCAGTTTCGGGGGGGTTGGTGGCTACACCTTC. Complete variable domain (other parts from reference TRBV2 and TRBJ1-2): EPEVTQTPSHQVTQMGQEVILRCVPISNHLYFYWYRQILGQKVEFLVSFYNNEISEKSEIFDDQFSVERPDGSNFTLKIRSTKLEDSAMYFCASSFGGVGGYTFGSGTRLTVV.